This note documents a single T cell receptor (beta chain) sequence. From germline, CDR1 is KGHDR and CDR2 SFDVKD. CDR3 length: 13 amino acids. The germline V and J ends were trimmed by 8 bases and 4 bases, with 10 bases remaining between them. This sample stems from a study of control samples from healthy donors and cancer patients. Sequenced by immunoSEQ multiplex PCR; TCRdb stores in-frame clones only, minus some. The data show around 190,000 clones, with more than 90% seen just once and around 1.4% held by the top ten. The chain combines TRBV24-1 with TRBJ1-4; D might be TRBD1 (5 bases). Material for sequencing was blood. The TCR was taken from a man aged 25-45 years in good health. In DNA, the CDR3 is TGTGCCACCATGGGGCAGGTTAATGAAAAACTGTTTTTT. Its protein is CATMGQVNEKLFF.